This T cell receptor (beta chain) comes out of a study of cytomegalovirus exposure and HLA in healthy donors. Whole-study findings and limits: Subsequent analysis revealed that first-cohort TCR clusters tended to co-occur in the 130 or so validation repertoires. The study recorded 160 or so TCR beta chains that were cytomegalovirus-associated. Confirmation in vitro established that three CMV-associated chains were specific for CMV antigens.

In regard to this clone: Antigen unknown.

The donors were part of the validation cohort, which consisted of over a hundred subjects and was separate from the first cohort of about 670 subjects. TCRdb's copy holds only in-frame clones and misses some; the assay was immunoSEQ multiplex PCR. This sample has over 150,000 clones, with 86% found just once. The CDR3 spans 18 residues. Losses at the gene ends were 5 bases for V and 4 bases for J; bases not matched to a gene: 17. CDR1 and CDR2 from the germline V gene are SGHTA and FQGNSA. This sequence was found in a human donor in good health. Sequencing was done on a sample of PBMCs. The chain has TRBV7-2 and TRBJ2-5; TRBD1 aligns across 9 bases. DNA of the CDR3: TGTGCCAGCAGCCCTTACAGGGGGCAAACTGCATGGGCAGAGACCCAGTACTTC. Residues: CASSPYRGQTAWAETQYF.